A single sample is the source of the 10 T cell receptor beta chains below, sequenced in a study of T cell repertoires and HLA-DP antigens. Produced via immunoSEQ multiplex PCR; TCRdb's table is partial and in-frame only. The sample yields about 73,000 clones, roughly 78% seen once. Their antigens are not known. Sequencing input: CD4+ T cells from PBMCs. The receptors derive from a man aged 55 to 70 in good health and CMV-seronegative.

Only one count was recorded for this clone. The chain combines TRBV2 with TRBJ2-3; 7 nucleotides line up with TRBD2. Germline V gene sequence: CDR1 SNHLY, CDR2 FYNNEI. This CDR3 has 15 amino acids. The trim removed 4 bases at V and 1 base at J, leaving 5 bases unmatched. In nucleotides, the CDR3 is TGTGCCAGCAGTGGGTTGGCGGGAGGCACAGATACGCAGTATTTT. Its translation: CASSGLAGGTDTQYF.

V is TRBV10-1 and J is TRBJ2-1, with D possibly TRBD1 on 7 matching bases. V was cut by 5 bases and J by 12 bases, with 17 bases left in between. This CDR3 has 13 residues. From germline, CDR1 is WNHNN and CDR2 SYGVQD (reference sequence). In DNA, the CDR3 is TGCGCCAGCAGTCCAGGTCTGCGGGACAGGCAGTTCTTC. Translating it yields CASSPGLRDRQFF.

V usage is TRBV9 and J usage is TRBJ1-1, with D hard to call. Per the germline V gene, CDR1 is SGDLS and CDR2 is YYNGEE. Deletions cut 0 bases from V and 1 base from J, with 19 bases between. The CDR3 contains 18 residues. CDR3 in DNA: TGTGCCAGCAGCGTAGGGCCCTCGGGGAGAGGAGGGAACACTGAAGCTTTCTTT. Residues: CASSVGPSGRGGNTEAFF.

This clone was observed a single time. The chain recombines TRBV2 with TRBJ1-1; D is undetermined. There are 14 residues in the CDR3. Germline V lookup: CDR1 SNHLY, CDR2 FYNNEI. V was cut by 1 base and J by 1 base, with 7 bases left in between. This CDR3 is CASSEVRGNTEAFF. In nucleotides, the CDR3 is TGTGCCAGCAGTGAAGTGCGGGGGAACACTGAAGCTTTCTTT.

This rearrangement joins TRBV5-1 to TRBJ2-1; D call uncertain. The V end lost 0 bases, the J end lost 8 bases, and 15 bases lay between the germline ends. The CDR3 runs to 15 residues. The germline gives CDR1 SGHRS, CDR2 YFSETQ. CDR3 sequence: CASSLGPSVTDEQFF. For the CDR3, the DNA is TGCGCCAGCAGCTTGGGGCCTAGTGTAACGGATGAGCAGTTCTTC.

This clone appeared a single time. The gene calls are TRBV7-9 and TRBJ2-5; tentatively, D is TRBD1 (5 bases). The CDR3 spans 14 residues. Germline loops: CDR1 SEHNR, CDR2 FQNEAQ (reference sequence). V dropped 5 bases and J dropped 4 bases, with 14 bases sitting between them. The CDR3 region is CASSPRQTSETQYF. The CDR3 nucleotides read TGTGCCAGCAGCCCAAGACAGACGTCAGAGACCCAGTACTTC.

The gene calls are TRBV11-3 and TRBJ2-1; D may match TRBD1 or TRBD2 (5 bases each). V dropped 4 bases and J dropped 3 bases, with 10 bases sitting between them. From germline, CDR1 is SGHNT and CDR2 YENEEA. CDR3 length: 14 residues. Here the CDR3 reads CASSSGTVYNEQFF. DNA for the CDR3: TGTGCCAGCAGCTCCGGGACCGTCTACAATGAGCAGTTCTTC.

V usage is TRBV10-3 and J usage is TRBJ1-1; D remains ambiguous. Germline V CDR1 and CDR2: ENHRY, SYGVKD. V lost 4 bases to trimming and J lost 1 base, with 7 bases between them. The CDR3 sequence is 13 residues long. In DNA, the CDR3 is TGTGCCATCAGTGTCCAGGAGAACACTGAAGCTTTCTTT. Amino acid sequence: CAISVQENTEAFF.

This clone was counted a few times. The V call is TRBV13, the J call TRBJ2-7, with TRBD2 matching over 14 bases. Germline loops: CDR1 PRHDT, CDR2 FYEKMQ (reference sequence). V shed 0 bases and J 5 bases; nucleotides not matched to a gene: 3. The CDR3 covers 16 residues. CDR3 loop: CASSLGGLAGVHEQYF. The CDR3 nucleotides are TGTGCCAGCAGCTTAGGGGGACTAGCGGGGGTACACGAGCAGTACTTC.

This chain connects TRBV19 to TRBJ2-5; 7 nucleotides agree with TRBD2. The trim removed 6 bases at V and 5 bases at J, leaving 18 bases unmatched. CDR1 LNHDA and CDR2 SQIVND come from the germline V gene (reference sequence). The CDR3 has 17 amino acids. As DNA, the CDR3 is TGTGCCAGTAGAAGACGTCTAGCGGCGGGAGTCCCCGAGACCCAGTACTTC. Its translation is CASRRRLAAGVPETQYF.